The TCR beta chain described here comes from a study of graft-versus-host responses after intestinal transplantation. Study overall: Grafts were multivisceral, liver-intestinal, or isolated intestinal.

Study-level findings and limits: Analysis identified GvH clones in recipient marrow, with some appearing first in ileum or blood.

The method was immunoSEQ multiplex PCR; TCRdb's version includes in-frame clones alone and lacks a portion of them. The sample holds about 100,000 clones, about nine tenths seen once. The CDR3 is made up of 14 amino acids. In germline, CDR1 is SQVTM, CDR2 ANQGSEA. Trimming shortened V by 7 bases and J by 2 bases, and 14 bases separated the two germline ends. As regards this clone: Its antigen is currently unknown.

The receptor comes from a human donor who was the organ donor for an intestinal transplant. This chain uses TRBV29-1 with TRBJ2-2; D uncertain. The sequences come from unstimulated CD4+ T cells sorted from spleen or lymph node cells, collected before transplant. The CDR3 region is CSAVQDFNTGELFF. The CDR3, as DNA: TGCAGCGCCGTACAAGATTTCAACACCGGGGAGCTGTTTTTT.